Listed here is a single T cell receptor (beta chain). Its antigen is not known. This record belongs to a study of cytotoxic CD8 clonotypes in ibrutinib-treated CLL. About the research overall: The group held 11 to 12 relapsed/refractory and 15 treatment-naive patients, with 17 IGHV unmutated.

Method: immunoSEQ multiplex PCR; TCRdb's copy keeps in-frame clones and lacks some. The sample lists more than 300,000 clones; roughly 85% were seen once. The CDR3 runs 15 residues. CDR1 is GTSNPN and CDR2 is SVGIG in the germline V gene (reference sequence). Trimming pared 2 bases from V and 1 base from J, leaving 12 bases between. Study-level results: Clonality was higher at baseline than in age-matched healthy donors and tracked circulating CD8+ T-cell counts.

The material sequenced was PBMCs, taken before ibrutinib treatment. The source of this sequence is a human donor with chronic lymphocytic leukemia. This chain links TRBV30 with TRBJ2-4; D may be TRBD1 or TRBD2 (5 bases each). For the CDR3, the DNA is TGTGCCTGGAGTAGGACCCGGGACGCCAAAAACATTCAGTACTTC. It is translated as CAWSRTRDAKNIQYF.